This is a list of T cell receptor beta chains from one sample in a study of blood T cell repertoires in COVID-19. Profiled with immunoSEQ multiplex PCR; TCRdb holds only in-frame clones, not every one. The sample holds 240,000 or so clones, 82% seen once. Specimen: peripheral blood. These receptors were taken from a woman aged 55 to 70 with active or convalescent COVID-19. Both conserved end residues are part of each CDR3. The D gene is left open where the match is weak.

j_gene: TRBJ1-2; d_gene: -; v_gene: TRBV5-1; CDR3aa: CASSTGQSYGYTF
j_gene: TRBJ1-6; d_gene: -; v_gene: TRBV6-4; CDR3aa: CASSDQGSSPLHF
j_gene: TRBJ1-6; d_gene: TRBD1; v_gene: TRBV19; CDR3aa: CASRWAGGNSPLHF
j_gene: TRBJ2-7; d_gene: TRBD2; v_gene: TRBV5-1; CDR3aa: CASSLAAGGYEQYF
j_gene: TRBJ2-7; d_gene: TRBD2; v_gene: TRBV9; CDR3aa: CASSVASSGGSYEQYF
j_gene: TRBJ1-5; d_gene: -; v_gene: TRBV2; CDR3aa: CASSGKSTGNRQPQHF
j_gene: TRBJ1-6; d_gene: -; v_gene: TRBV18; CDR3aa: CASSPSSSYNSPLHF
j_gene: TRBJ1-5; d_gene: TRBD1; v_gene: TRBV10-3; CDR3aa: CAISESGQAYSNQPQHF
j_gene: TRBJ1-1; d_gene: TRBD1; v_gene: TRBV6-5; CDR3aa: CASRRTGLNTEAFF
j_gene: TRBJ2-7; d_gene: TRBD1; v_gene: TRBV7-8; CDR3aa: CASSLVGTGGFEQYF
j_gene: TRBJ1-2; d_gene: -; v_gene: TRBV30; CDR3aa: CAWSQTGGGGYTF
j_gene: TRBJ1-2; d_gene: TRBD1; v_gene: TRBV5-6; CDR3aa: CASSLGQGNYGYTF
j_gene: TRBJ1-2; d_gene: -; v_gene: TRBV3-1/TRBV3-2; CDR3aa: CASSPNGNANYGYTF
j_gene: TRBJ2-7; d_gene: TRBD1; v_gene: TRBV27; CDR3aa: CASSLFSDRGYEQYF
j_gene: TRBJ1-4; d_gene: -; v_gene: TRBV4-1; CDR3aa: CASRPGGSNEKLFF
j_gene: TRBJ1-1; d_gene: TRBD1; v_gene: TRBV12-5; CDR3aa: CASGPSTGLNTEAFF
j_gene: TRBJ2-3; d_gene: -; v_gene: TRBV12-3/TRBV12-4; CDR3aa: CASSRRGTDTQYF
j_gene: TRBJ1-1; d_gene: -; v_gene: TRBV18; CDR3aa: CASSPKLPGEVRTEAFF
j_gene: TRBJ2-7; d_gene: TRBD1; v_gene: TRBV6-2/TRBV6-3; CDR3aa: CASSYSSAGTGNEQYF
j_gene: TRBJ1-5; d_gene: -; v_gene: TRBV7-2; CDR3aa: CASSLRSGGNQPQHF
j_gene: TRBJ2-3; d_gene: -; v_gene: TRBV2; CDR3aa: CASSSDSSTDTQYF
j_gene: TRBJ1-1; d_gene: -; v_gene: TRBV2; CDR3aa: CASSEIGARTEAFF
j_gene: TRBJ2-3; d_gene: -; v_gene: TRBV7-6; CDR3aa: CASSPAWGGPDTQYF
j_gene: TRBJ2-5; d_gene: TRBD2; v_gene: TRBV5-1; CDR3aa: CASSFSLTSGGQETQYF
j_gene: TRBJ1-5; d_gene: TRBD1; v_gene: TRBV7-2; CDR3aa: CASSDRGHQPQHF
j_gene: TRBJ1-1; d_gene: -; v_gene: TRBV27; CDR3aa: CASKPQGLMWAFF
j_gene: TRBJ1-4; d_gene: -; v_gene: TRBV2; CDR3aa: CASATGSREKLFF
j_gene: TRBJ1-1; d_gene: -; v_gene: TRBV6-2/TRBV6-3; CDR3aa: CASSHSGRMNTEAFF
j_gene: TRBJ2-1; d_gene: -; v_gene: TRBV29-1; CDR3aa: CSVGRQGLRNEQFF
j_gene: TRBJ2-5; d_gene: TRBD2; v_gene: TRBV6-6; CDR3aa: CASRVAGGAWEETQYF
j_gene: TRBJ1-5; d_gene: -; v_gene: TRBV20-1; CDR3aa: CSASLGAGNQPQHF
j_gene: TRBJ2-1; d_gene: TRBD1; v_gene: TRBV6-6; CDR3aa: CASSYSGQGNNEQFF
j_gene: TRBJ1-4; d_gene: TRBD1; v_gene: TRBV15; CDR3aa: CATSRPTGLGTNEKLFF
j_gene: TRBJ1-1; d_gene: TRBD1; v_gene: TRBV10-1; CDR3aa: CASSESETGGLRTEAFF
j_gene: TRBJ2-5; d_gene: -; v_gene: TRBV11-2; CDR3aa: CASSLVGGETQYF
j_gene: TRBJ2-7; d_gene: TRBD2; v_gene: TRBV5-8; CDR3aa: CASSLRSSGGHEQYF
j_gene: TRBJ2-7; d_gene: TRBD2; v_gene: TRBV18; CDR3aa: CASSLGLASPSYEQYF
j_gene: TRBJ1-2; d_gene: -; v_gene: TRBV30; CDR3aa: CAWSLRGIGYTF
j_gene: TRBJ2-5; d_gene: TRBD1; v_gene: TRBV5-1; CDR3aa: CASSPTGLGETQYF
j_gene: TRBJ2-1; d_gene: -; v_gene: TRBV11-3; CDR3aa: CASSSGRDNEQFF
j_gene: TRBJ1-3; d_gene: -; v_gene: TRBV29-1; CDR3aa: CSVDRVSGNTIYF
j_gene: TRBJ2-7; d_gene: -; v_gene: TRBV18; CDR3aa: CASSPAEAYEQYF
j_gene: TRBJ1-1; d_gene: -; v_gene: TRBV2; CDR3aa: CASSEGQGSMNTEAFF
j_gene: TRBJ1-5; d_gene: -; v_gene: TRBV19; CDR3aa: CASSIDIRGQPQHF
j_gene: TRBJ2-1; d_gene: TRBD1; v_gene: TRBV29-1; CDR3aa: CSVLDRGLSQGGRSNEQFF